This T cell receptor (beta chain) comes out of a study of T cell responses to AZD1222 COVID-19 vaccine. Looked up from germline, CDR1 is LGHNA and CDR2 is YSLEER. V shed 0 bases and J shed 4 bases, with 9 bases lying between them. The length of the CDR3 is 14 residues. Note on this clone: Its matching antigen is unknown.

Method: immunoSEQ multiplex PCR; TCRdb's copy keeps in-frame clones and lacks some. The table lists tens of thousands of clones, approximately 90% of them singletons. Regarding the study as a whole: CD4 TCRs associated with vaccination spanned spike, dominating at 160-218 and 743-854.

This clonotype originated in an adult who received the AZD1222 COVID-19 vaccine. This chain connects TRBV4-3 to TRBJ2-5, with D unresolved. The input for sequencing was peripheral blood, taken 28 days after the second AZD1222 dose. CDR3 amino acids: CASSQDRFAETQYF. The CDR3 coding sequence is TGCGCCAGCAGCCAAGATCGGTTCGCAGAGACCCAGTACTTC.